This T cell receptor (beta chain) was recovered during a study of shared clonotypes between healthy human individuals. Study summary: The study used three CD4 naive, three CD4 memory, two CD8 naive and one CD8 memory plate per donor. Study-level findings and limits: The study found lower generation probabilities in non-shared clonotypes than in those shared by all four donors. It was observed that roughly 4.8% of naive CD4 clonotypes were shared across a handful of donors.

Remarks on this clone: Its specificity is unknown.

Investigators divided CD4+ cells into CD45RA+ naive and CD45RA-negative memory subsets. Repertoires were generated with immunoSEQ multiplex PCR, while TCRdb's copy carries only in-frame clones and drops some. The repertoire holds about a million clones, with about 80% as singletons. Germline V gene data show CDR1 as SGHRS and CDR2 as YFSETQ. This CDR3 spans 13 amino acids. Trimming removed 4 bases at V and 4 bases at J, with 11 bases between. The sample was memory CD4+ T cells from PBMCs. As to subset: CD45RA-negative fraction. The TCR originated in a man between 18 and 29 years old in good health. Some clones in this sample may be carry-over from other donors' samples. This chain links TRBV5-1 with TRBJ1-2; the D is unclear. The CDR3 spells CASSLELGYGYTF. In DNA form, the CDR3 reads TGCGCCAGCAGCCTGGAGCTGGGCTATGGCTACACCTTC.